The 14 T cell receptor beta chains below come from one sample, sequenced in a study of monozygotic twins with cystic fibrosis. The data were produced by immunoSEQ multiplex PCR, yet TCRdb's version contains in-frame clones alone and is incomplete. Here the sample spans around 10,000 clones, around 90% being singletons. The sequenced material came from blood. These receptor sequences come from a boy aged 2 to 10 with cystic fibrosis.

The V call is TRBV5-4, the J call TRBJ2-3, with TRBD2 matching over 12 bases. Germline assignment: CDR1 SGHNT and CDR2 YYREEE (reference sequence). V was clipped by 4 bases and J by 2 bases; unmatched bases: 5. The CDR3 is made up of 16 amino acids. CDR3 in amino acids: CASSQTSGGPTDTQYF. The CDR3 DNA reads as TGTGCCAGCAGCCAGACTAGCGGGGGCCCCACAGATACGCAGTATTTT.

V usage is TRBV7-6 and J usage is TRBJ2-7; no clear D gene. Trimming stripped 1 base from V and 3 bases from J, with 7 bases between. This CDR3 has 13 amino acids. Germline V gives CDR1 SGHVS, CDR2 FNYEAQ. CDR3 nucleotide sequence: TGTGCCAGCAGCTTAGGGCCGAACTACGAGCAGTACGTC. This translates into CASSLGPNYEQYV.

J is TRBJ1-3 and V is TRBV7-6, with D uncertain. V lost 1 base and J lost 1, with 17 bases in between. Germline loops: CDR1 SGHVS, CDR2 FNYEAQ. The CDR3 is 18 amino acids. The chain's CDR3 is CASSLEGFGSLSGNTIYF. The CDR3 nucleotides read TGTGCCAGCAGCTTAGAAGGGTTTGGCTCCCTGTCTGGAAACACCATATATTTT.

The chain is built from TRBV30 and TRBJ2-5, with a weak D call TRBD1 (6 bases). V lost 1 base and J lost 1, with 7 bases in between. The germline V gene has CDR1 GTSNPN and CDR2 SVGIG (reference sequence). This CDR3 has 13 residues. The CDR3 sequence: CAWSGQVQETQYF. CDR3 nucleotides: TGTGCCTGGAGTGGACAGGTCCAAGAGACCCAGTACTTC.

J is TRBJ2-2 and V is TRBV5-6, with D uncertain. CDR1 and CDR2 (germline): SGHDT, YYEEEE. There are 14 residues in the CDR3. Between the trimmed V and J ends, which lost 3 bases and 0 bases, there was a span of 6 bases. The CDR3 protein is CASSYASNTGELFF. CDR3 DNA sequence: TGTGCCAGCAGCTACGCCTCGAACACCGGGGAGCTGTTTTTT.

The chain carries TRBV6-5 and TRBJ1-2; D is ambiguous. Germline V gene sequence: CDR1 MNHEY, CDR2 SVGAGI. Between the trimmed V and J ends, which lost 0 bases and 4 bases, there was a span of 6 bases. The CDR3 runs to 13 residues. CDR3 loop: CASSYSGAYGYTF. The CDR3 nucleotides are TGTGCCAGCAGTTACTCGGGCGCCTATGGCTACACCTTC.

The rearrangement joins TRBV21-1 to TRBJ1-5. TRBV21-1 counts as a pseudogene. The CDR3 extends over 15 amino acids. CDR3 DNA: TGTGCCAGCCGGTCGAGATGGGGGAGCAATCAGCCCCAGCATTTT. Translated: CASRSRWGSNQPQHF.

The genes are TRBV7-6 and TRBJ2-3, with 8 bases aligning to TRBD1. J was trimmed by 7 bases and V by 1 base; bases with no gene match: 16. The germline gives CDR1 SGHVS, CDR2 FNYEAQ. The CDR3 is 18 residues long. The CDR3 protein is CASSLGQGQESRFNTQYF. CDR3 DNA: TGTGCCAGCAGCTTAGGGCAGGGACAGGAGAGCAGATTTAATACGCAGTATTTT. Full variable domain (outside the CDR3, taken from reference TRBV7-6 and TRBJ2-3): GAGVSQSPRYKVTKRGQDVALRCDPISGHVSLYWYRQALGQGPEFLTYFNYEAQQDKSGLPNDRFSAERPEGSISTLTIQRTEQRDSAMYRCASSLGQGQESRFNTQYFGPGTRLTVL.

The V and J genes are TRBV25-1 and TRBJ1-5; D is perhaps TRBD1 (5 bases). V lost 4 bases to trimming and J lost 3 bases, with 7 bases between them. The CDR3 has 13 residues. Germline CDR1 reads MGHDK; CDR2 reads SYGVNS. The CDR3 coding sequence is TGTGCCAGCAGTGGAGGGACCAATCAGCCCCAGCATTTT. This translates into CASSGGTNQPQHF.

The chain recombines TRBV27 with TRBJ2-1, with 8 bases fitting TRBD2. CDR3 length equals 15 residues. Germline CDR1 MNHEY, CDR2 SMNVEV (reference sequence). With V trimmed by 5 bases and J by 7 bases, 10 bases remained unmatched. In nucleotides, the CDR3 is TGTGCCAGCAGTCCCCGGGGGGGGGCCTTGAATGAGCAGTTCTTC. Its protein is CASSPRGGALNEQFF.

The chain recombines TRBV4-1 with TRBJ1-6, with TRBD1 matching 10 bases. The CDR3 consists of 16 residues. With 0 bases clipped from V and 8 bases from J, the junction kept 4 bases outside the gene matches. Per germline, CDR1 MGHRA and CDR2 YSYEKL. The DNA for the CDR3 is TGCGCCAGCAGCCAAGATGGGACAGGGGTTTATTCACCCCTCCACTTT. Protein: CASSQDGTGVYSPLHF.

The J gene is TRBJ1-1, the V gene TRBV18, with D possibly TRBD1 on 5 matching bases. Trimming removed 3 bases at V and 0 bases at J, with 8 bases between. Germline V gene lookup returns CDR1 KGHSH and CDR2 LQKENI. This CDR3 comprises 14 residues. The CDR3 is CASSPAGLNTEAFF. For the CDR3, the DNA is TGTGCCAGCTCACCCGCGGGGCTGAACACTGAAGCTTTCTTT.

CDR3 in DNA: TGCAGCGTCGTTGACAGGGGCAGGAAAGGTGAGCAGTTCTTC. Its translation: CSVVDRGRKGEQFF. V gene TRBV29-1 combines with J gene TRBJ2-1, with TRBD1 matching 8 bases. After removal of 6 bases from V and 9 bases from J, the junction contained 13 bases not matched to a gene. Germline assignment: CDR1 SQVTM and CDR2 ANQGSEA. This CDR3 has 14 amino acids.

The chain couples TRBV5-4 to TRBJ2-5; 7 positions agree with TRBD2. Germline V gene data show CDR1 as SGHNT and CDR2 as YYREEE (reference sequence). V shed 0 bases and J 1 base; nucleotides not matched to a gene: 3. The CDR3 runs to 15 residues. The CDR3 DNA reads TGTGCCAGCAGCTTGGTCGGCGGGGGCCAAGAGACCCAGTACTTC. Translated: CASSLVGGGQETQYF. Complete variable domain (other parts from reference TRBV5-4 and TRBJ2-5): ETGVTQSPTHLIKTRGQQVTLRCSSQSGHNTVSWYQQALGQGPQFIFQYYREEENGRGNFPPRFSGLQFPNYSSELNVNALELDDSALYLCASSLVGGGQETQYFGPGTRLLVL.